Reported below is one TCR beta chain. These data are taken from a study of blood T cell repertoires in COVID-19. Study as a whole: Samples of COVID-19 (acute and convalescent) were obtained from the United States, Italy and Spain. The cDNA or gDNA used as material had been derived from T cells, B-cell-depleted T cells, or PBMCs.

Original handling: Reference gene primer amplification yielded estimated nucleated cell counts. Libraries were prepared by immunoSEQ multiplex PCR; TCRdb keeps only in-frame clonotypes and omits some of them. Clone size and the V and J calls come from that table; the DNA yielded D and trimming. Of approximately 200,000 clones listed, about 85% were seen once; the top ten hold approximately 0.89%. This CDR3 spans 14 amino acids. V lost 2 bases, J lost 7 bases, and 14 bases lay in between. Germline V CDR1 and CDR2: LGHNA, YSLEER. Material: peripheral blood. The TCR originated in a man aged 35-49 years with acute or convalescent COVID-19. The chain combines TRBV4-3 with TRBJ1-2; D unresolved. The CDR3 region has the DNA TGCGCCAGCAGCCAAAATGCCGGGTTCGCTGGCTACACCTTC. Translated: CASSQNAGFAGYTF.